This T cell receptor (beta chain) was sequenced in a study of shared clonotypes between healthy human individuals. Whole-study results and caveats: Larger estimated richness was generally recorded for naive subsets relative to memory subsets. With few donors, the genetic and exposure-history diversity represented was limited. Investigators expected sequencing depth to affect clonotype sharing among donors.

Naive CD8 cells comprised CD45RO-negative, CCR7-positively selected cells, excluding terminally differentiated effector memory CD45RA+ cells. The CDR3 length is 12 residues. The germline CDR1 and CDR2 sequences are MDHEN and SYDVKM. Trimming pared 3 bases from V and 3 bases from J, leaving 6 bases between. Worth noting for this clone: No antigen is known for it. This same CDR3 is encoded by further DNA sequences in the sample.

Here immunoSEQ multiplex PCR was the method, and the copy in TCRdb shows in-frame clones only, minus some. In the table there are 500,000 to 700,000 clones, 95% of which are singletons. The gene calls are TRBV28 and TRBJ2-7; D assignment may be TRBD1 or TRBD2 (5 bases each). This clonotype originated in a woman aged 25 to 39 in good health. The sequenced material came from naive CD8+ T cells sorted from blood. CDR3 in DNA: TGTGCCAGCAGTTTGGGGGTCTACGAGCAGTACTTC. This gives the protein CASSLGVYEQYF.